Below are 17 T cell receptor beta chains sequenced from a single sample in a study of breast tumors, draining lymph nodes, adjacent tissues. The lymph nodes were axillary draining lymph nodes from breast cancer patients. TCRdb analysed the multiplex PCR reads with MiXCR anew, one entry per CDR3 protein. Seen here are some 100,000 distinct CDR3 sequences, roughly 20% observed once, and the top ten hold more than 0.9%. The specimen sequenced was axillary lymph node tissue. All receptors come from a female donor with breast cancer. Some clones in this sample may be carry-over from other donors' samples.

This clonotype was seen repeatedly, ten times or more. The chain employs TRBV9 and TRBJ2-2, with D unresolved. The CDR3 runs to 15 residues. V was pared by 0 bases and J by 5 bases, with 11 bases between. Germline V lookup: CDR1 SGDLS, CDR2 YYNGEE. CDR3 nucleotide sequence: TGTGCCAGCAGCGTAGGGTGGGGTCAGACCGGGGAGCTGTTTTTT. Translating gives CASSVGWGQTGELFF. Together with reference TRBV9 and TRBJ2-2, the CDR3 gives the full variable domain: DSGVTQTPKHLITATGQRVTLRCSPRSGDLSVYWYQQSLDQGLQFLIQYYNGEERAKGNILERFSAQQFPDLHSELNLSSLELGDSALYFCASSVGWGQTGELFFGEGSRLTVL.

In its sample, this clonotype was seen many times. The genes are TRBV4-1 and TRBJ2-1, with D possibly matching TRBD2 (5 bases). The V end lost 1 base, the J end lost 1 base, and 14 bases lay between the germline ends. This CDR3 is built from 17 residues. Per the germline V gene, CDR1 is MGHRA and CDR2 is YSYEKL. CDR3 in amino acids: CASSQGRAVGSYNEQFF. In DNA form, the CDR3 reads TGCGCCAGCAGCCAAGGTCGAGCGGTCGGGTCCTACAATGAGCAGTTCTTC.

This chain links TRBV11-3 with TRBJ2-3; 9 bases line up with TRBD2. There are 14 residues in the CDR3. Germline V gene data show CDR1 as SGHNT and CDR2 as YENEEA. V lost 5 bases to trimming and J lost 8 bases; unmatched junction nucleotides: 8. The CDR3 sequence is CASSQGEAGGTQYF. CDR3 DNA sequence: TGTGCCAGCAGCCAAGGGGAAGCGGGAGGTACGCAGTATTTT.

Worth noting for this clonotype: Being one base from a much bigger clone, this may be a read error. V and J are TRBV7-2 and TRBJ2-3; the D is unclear. CDR3 length: 13 amino acids. From germline, CDR1 is SGHTA and CDR2 FQGNSA. The CDR3 nucleotides read TGTGCCAGCAGCTCCCCCGGCACAGATACGCGGTATTTT. Protein sequence: CASSSPGTDTRYF.

Note on this clonotype: This may arise from a read error, as a much more abundant clone is one base away. The chain recombines TRBV5-6 with TRBJ1-3; D unresolved. CDR1 is SGHDT, CDR2 YYEEEE, per germline. The CDR3 is made up of 16 amino acids. The CDR3 here is CASSLGGSFRGTTIYF. The DNA for the CDR3 is TGTGCCAGCAGCTTGGGGGGTTCATTTCGCGGAACCACCATATATTTT.

This clonotype occurred many times. This sequence joins TRBV19 and TRBJ1-2; no reliable D call. Germline CDR1 and CDR2: LNHDA and SQIVND (reference sequence). There are 15 residues in the CDR3. The V end was cut by 1 base, the J end by 0 bases, with 9 bases between. The CDR3 loop reads CASSIVAAANYGYTF. The CDR3 nucleotides are TGTGCCAGTAGTATAGTGGCAGCAGCTAACTATGGCTACACCTTC.

This clonotype was detected many times. The rearrangement joins TRBV5-6 to TRBJ2-5, with 10 bases fitting TRBD2. The CDR3 runs 14 residues. CDR1 and CDR2 (germline): SGHDT, YYEEEE. Trimming at V came to 2 bases and at J to 5 bases, leaving 3 bases not matched to a gene. In DNA, the CDR3 is TGTGCCAGCAGCTTACAAGCGGGGGGGGAGACCCAGTACTTC. Its protein is CASSLQAGGETQYF.

This clonotype came up many times. One end of the junction fails to match germline, which may point to a read error. The genes are TRBV2 and TRBJ2-3; TRBD1 aligns across 9 bases. The CDR3 loop spans 14 amino acids. CDR1 SNHLY and CDR2 FYNNEI come from the germline V gene. The CDR3 sequence: CASSARTGAARGIF. In nucleotides, the CDR3 is TGTGCCAGCAGTGCGAGGACAGGGGCCGCACGGGGGATTTTT.

This clonotype was seen repeatedly, ten times or more. V is TRBV7-9 and J is TRBJ2-5; 7 nucleotides match TRBD2. The CDR3 is made up of 16 amino acids. Germline lookup yields CDR1 SEHNR and CDR2 FQNEAQ (reference sequence). V shed 4 bases, J shed 4 bases, and the junction held 12 bases outside the gene matches. This CDR3 is CASSSDRAASGETQYF. The CDR3 DNA reads as TGTGCCAGCAGCTCCGACAGAGCGGCTAGCGGAGAGACCCAGTACTTC.

There are many counts of this clonotype. This rearrangement joins TRBV25-1 to TRBJ1-4; TRBD1 matches at 10 bases. From germline, CDR1 is MGHDK and CDR2 SYGVNS. The CDR3 loop spans 14 amino acids. The V segment lost 5 bases and the J segment 7 bases; nucleotides outside the gene matches: 4. The CDR3 sequence is CASSRQGAGEKLFF. The CDR3 region has the DNA TGTGCCAGCAGTCGACAGGGGGCTGGTGAAAAACTGTTTTTT.

This clonotype was observed many times. The chain is built from TRBV5-1 and TRBJ1-2; weak D call: TRBD1 (6 bases). The CDR3 loop spans 13 amino acids. The ends were cut back, 4 bases at V and 3 bases at J, with 10 bases in the middle. CDR1 and CDR2 from the germline V gene are SGHRS and YFSETQ. The CDR3 loop is CASSPGAYYGYTF. The CDR3 DNA sequence: TGCGCCAGCAGCCCAGGGGCTTACTATGGCTACACCTTC.

Regarding this clonotype: Since a much larger clone is just one base distant, this may be a read error. The J gene is TRBJ1-4, the V gene TRBV20-1; unclear D gene. Germline loops: CDR1 DFQATT, CDR2 SNEGSKA (reference sequence). The CDR3 is made up of 11 amino acids. CDR3 nucleotides: TGCAGTGCAGCGGAGGATGAAGAACTGTTTTTT. Translation: CSAAEDEELFF.

This clonotype was seen a handful of times. CDR3 DNA sequence: TGTGCCAGCTCACATTTCCTCGATGAGCAGTTCTTC. Residues: CASSHFLDEQFF. The chain joins TRBV18 to TRBJ2-1; D gene ambiguous. Trimming took off 4 bases at V and 8 bases at J, with 9 bases between the two ends. Germline-derived CDR1 and CDR2 are KGHSH and LQKENI. The CDR3 has 12 residues.

This clonotype was seen a few times. The chain employs TRBV3-1 and TRBJ2-7; a weak D match, TRBD1 (6 bases). The CDR3 sequence is 15 residues long. V dropped 2 bases and J dropped 2 bases, with 13 bases sitting between them. CDR1 and CDR2 from the germline V gene are LGHDT and YNNKEL (reference sequence). The CDR3 DNA follows: TGTGCCAGCAGCCAACGAAAGGACAGTACCTACGAGCAGTACTTC. This encodes CASSQRKDSTYEQYF.

This clonotype was detected ten times or more. V and J are TRBV20-1 and TRBJ1-2; 10 bases map to TRBD1. CDR1 is DFQATT and CDR2 is SNEGSKA in the germline V gene (reference sequence). With 5 bases clipped from V and 5 bases from J, the junction kept 5 bases outside the gene matches. The CDR3 has 13 residues. CDR3: CSAWTGGSYGYTF. CDR3 in DNA: TGCAGTGCTTGGACAGGGGGTTCATATGGCTACACCTTC.

This clonotype was counted ten times or more. The V call is TRBV20-1, the J call TRBJ2-5; TRBD2 matches 8 bases. Germline lookup yields CDR1 DFQATT and CDR2 SNEGSKA (reference sequence). The V segment lost 0 bases and the J segment 3 bases; nucleotides outside the gene matches: 9. CDR3 size: 16 residues. CDR3 loop: CSARDSGLDGKETQYF. The DNA of the CDR3 is TGCAGTGCTAGAGACTCGGGACTAGACGGTAAAGAGACCCAGTACTTC.

There are many counts of this clonotype. CDR3 coding DNA: TGTGCCAGCAGCTTCGGCAGGGGCCTAAATGAAAAACTGTTTTTT. It yields the protein CASSFGRGLNEKLFF. V and J are TRBV7-9 and TRBJ1-4; D is possibly TRBD1 (6 bases). Trimming left V 3 bases short and J 5 bases short, with 13 bases between. CDR1 is SEHNR, CDR2 FQNEAQ, per germline (reference sequence). CDR3 length: 15 residues.